Listed below are T cell receptor beta chains from one sample, sequenced in a study of response to subunit inactivated influenza vaccine. TCRdb analysed the RT-PCR reads with MiXCR anew, one entry per CDR3 protein. The repertoire holds 500,000 to 700,000 distinct CDR3 sequences, with under 25% as singletons. The data also belong to a second study, concerning T cells expressing NK-cell markers.

The sample in question was CD4+ T cells sorted from PBMCs, obtained roughly 13 days after vaccination. The source of these receptors is a man aged 50-60 years who received an inactivated influenza vaccine. Both conserved end residues are part of each CDR3. The D gene is left open where the match is weak. Clone size, where shown, is once, few, many, or a class for clones that have expanded.

j_call v_call d_call clone_size cdr3_nt cdr3_aa
TRBJ1-2 TRBV4-1 TRBD1 NA TGCGCCAGCAGCCAAGACAGGGGGGCTGGCTACACCTTC CASSQDRGAGYTF
TRBJ2-3 TRBV4-1 NA NA TGCGCCAGCAGCCATCAGGGGACAGATACGCAGTATTTT CASSHQGTDTQYF
TRBJ1-3 TRBV12-3/TRBV12-4 NA NA TGTGCCAGCAGTCCCGCCCACTCCTCTGGAAACACCATATATTTT CASSPAHSSGNTIYF
TRBJ1-5 TRBV4-2 NA few TGTGCCAGCAGCCAACATCAGGACAATCAGCCCCAGCATTTT CASSQHQDNQPQHF
TRBJ2-7 TRBV7-3 NA NA TGTGCCAGCAGCTTATTCCCCGTCGCCAGGGGATGGGAGCAGTACTTC CASSLFPVARGWEQYF
TRBJ1-5 TRBV7-2 NA NA TGTGCCAGCAGCTCACTCAGGGACCAGCCCCAGCATTTT CASSSLRDQPQHF
TRBJ2-4 TRBV20-1 TRBD2 few TGCAGTGCCGGGACTAGCGGGGCCGCGGGAAACATTCAGTACTTC CSAGTSGAAGNIQYF
TRBJ1-2 TRBV6-1 TRBD1 few TGTGCCAGCAGTGGATCCGGACAGGGCGTCTATGGCTACACCTTC CASSGSGQGVYGYTF
TRBJ2-3 TRBV5-1 TRBD1 NA TGCGCCAGCAGCTTGGGGCCGGGACAGGTCACAGATACGCAGTATTTT CASSLGPGQVTDTQYF
TRBJ2-3 TRBV2 NA many TGTGCCAGCAGTGCCGGGCGGACAGCGGGAGATACGCAGTATTTT CASSAGRTAGDTQYF
TRBJ2-5 TRBV7-2 NA NA TGTGCCAGCAGCTACGGGACGTCCCAAGAGACCCAGTACTTC CASSYGTSQETQYF
TRBJ2-1 TRBV15 TRBD2 NA TGTGCCACCAGCAGAGCCTCAGTGGGGGGGGAGTTCTTC CATSRASVGGEFF
TRBJ2-1 TRBV30 NA few TGTGCCTGGAGTGTATTCAAGAGTGAGCAGTTCTTC CAWSVFKSEQFF
TRBJ2-7 TRBV29-1 NA few TGCAGCCGAAAGGGCTCCTACGAGCAGTACTTC CSRKGSYEQYF
TRBJ1-6 TRBV30 TRBD1 NA TGTGCCTGGAGATCCCAGGGGGCCACGAATTCACCCCTCCACTTT CAWRSQGATNSPLHF
TRBJ2-1 TRBV5-1 NA NA TGCGCCAGCAGCTTGGTCGTCACCTACAATGAGCAGTTCTTC CASSLVVTYNEQFF
TRBJ1-4 TRBV10-3 NA NA TGTGCCATCAGTGACACAGGGAGGAATGAAAAACTGTTTTTT CAISDTGRNEKLFF
TRBJ2-7 TRBV10-3 TRBD2 few TGTGCCATCAGTACTAGCGGGAGGGCCAACGAGCAGTACTTC CAISTSGRANEQYF
TRBJ2-7 TRBV10-3 NA few TGTGCCATCAGTGATAAGGGGGGACTATACGAGCAGTACTTC CAISDKGGLYEQYF
TRBJ1-1 TRBV7-8 NA NA TGTGCCAGCAGCTTAAGTGTGGTAAACACTGAAGCTTTCTTT CASSLSVVNTEAFF
TRBJ2-3 TRBV4-3 NA NA TGCGCCAGCAGGCCAGCCAGCGGAGGCACAGATACGCAGTATTTT CASRPASGGTDTQYF
TRBJ2-4 TRBV6-2/TRBV6-3 TRBD2 many TGTGCCAGCAATAGATGGACTAGCGGGACCACAGCCAAAAACATTCAGTACTTC CASNRWTSGTTAKNIQYF
TRBJ2-5 TRBV7-8 NA NA TGTGCCAGCAGCTTAGGAAGACGGACAGCCCAAGAGACCCAGTACTTC CASSLGRRTAQETQYF
TRBJ2-5 TRBV5-1 TRBD2 few TGCGCCAGCAGCTTGACCCAGACTAGCGGAAAAGAGACCCAGTACTTC CASSLTQTSGKETQYF
TRBJ2-3 TRBV5-1 NA NA TGCGCCAGCAGCCCCTATGGGACTAGCACAGATACGCAGTATTTT CASSPYGTSTDTQYF
TRBJ1-1 TRBV7-2 TRBD1 many TGTGCCAGCAGCCAGGGGGCGTGGACTGAAGCTTTCTTT CASSQGAWTEAFF
TRBJ2-5 TRBV19 TRBD2 NA TGTGCCAGTAGAGCTAGCGGGAGAAACGAAGAGACCCAGTACTTC CASRASGRNEETQYF
TRBJ2-5 TRBV5-6 NA NA TGTGCCAGCAGCTTGGCCGGACTATCAGCGGGGACCCAGTACTTC CASSLAGLSAGTQYF
TRBJ2-7 TRBV6-1 NA NA TGTGCCAGCAGGGGGAAGACCTACGAGCAGTACTTC CASRGKTYEQYF
TRBJ2-7 TRBV2 TRBD1 few TGTGCCAGCAGTGACGCACAGGGGGCCTACGAGCAGTACTTC CASSDAQGAYEQYF
TRBJ2-2 TRBV12-3/TRBV12-4 TRBD2 NA TGTGCCAGCAGTTTATCCAGCGGGGCGAACACCGGGGAGCTGTTTTTT CASSLSSGANTGELFF
TRBJ2-3 TRBV20-1 TRBD2 once TGCAGTGCTAGGGAACTAGCGGGAGGGATAGATACGCAGTATTTT CSARELAGGIDTQYF
TRBJ2-2 TRBV6-5 TRBD1 many TGTGCCAGCAGTCTACTGGGACAGCCGGATCCCGGGGAGCTGTTTTTT CASSLLGQPDPGELFF
TRBJ2-7 TRBV5-1 NA few TGCGCCAGCAGCGGGGGAACGGGGGACGGCGAGCAGTACTTC CASSGGTGDGEQYF
TRBJ2-3 TRBV6-1 TRBD1 few TGTGCCAGCAGAACAGGGGGCGAGGATACGCAGTATTTT CASRTGGEDTQYF
TRBJ2-2 TRBV7-2 NA NA TGTGCCAGCAGCTTAGACCCTCGGGGGGAGCTGTTTTTT CASSLDPRGELFF
TRBJ1-1 TRBV30 NA NA TGTGCCTGGAGTGGTCTGAGCACTGAAGCTTTCTTT CAWSGLSTEAFF
TRBJ2-7 TRBV27 TRBD1 NA TGTGCCAGCAGTTTATCGCCCGGAGGGACAGGGGGCTACGAGCAGTACTTC CASSLSPGGTGGYEQYF
TRBJ2-5 TRBV28 NA NA TGTGCCAGCAGTTTTCCGGGCCACGAGACCCAGTACTTC CASSFPGHETQYF